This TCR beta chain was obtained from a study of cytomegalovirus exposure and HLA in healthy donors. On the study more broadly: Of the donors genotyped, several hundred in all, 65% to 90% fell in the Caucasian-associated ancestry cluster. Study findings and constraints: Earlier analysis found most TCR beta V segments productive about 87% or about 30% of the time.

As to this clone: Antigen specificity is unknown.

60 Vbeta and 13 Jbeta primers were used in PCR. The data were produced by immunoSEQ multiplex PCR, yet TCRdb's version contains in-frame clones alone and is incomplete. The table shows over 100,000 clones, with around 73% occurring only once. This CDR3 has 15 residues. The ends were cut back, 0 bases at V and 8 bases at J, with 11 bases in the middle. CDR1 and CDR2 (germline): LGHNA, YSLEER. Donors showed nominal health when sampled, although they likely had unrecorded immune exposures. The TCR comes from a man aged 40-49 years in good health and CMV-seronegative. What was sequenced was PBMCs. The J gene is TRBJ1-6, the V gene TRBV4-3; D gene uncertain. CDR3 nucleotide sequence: TGCGCCAGCAGCCAAGACTTTACGCGCGATTCACCCCTCCACTTT. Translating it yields CASSQDFTRDSPLHF.